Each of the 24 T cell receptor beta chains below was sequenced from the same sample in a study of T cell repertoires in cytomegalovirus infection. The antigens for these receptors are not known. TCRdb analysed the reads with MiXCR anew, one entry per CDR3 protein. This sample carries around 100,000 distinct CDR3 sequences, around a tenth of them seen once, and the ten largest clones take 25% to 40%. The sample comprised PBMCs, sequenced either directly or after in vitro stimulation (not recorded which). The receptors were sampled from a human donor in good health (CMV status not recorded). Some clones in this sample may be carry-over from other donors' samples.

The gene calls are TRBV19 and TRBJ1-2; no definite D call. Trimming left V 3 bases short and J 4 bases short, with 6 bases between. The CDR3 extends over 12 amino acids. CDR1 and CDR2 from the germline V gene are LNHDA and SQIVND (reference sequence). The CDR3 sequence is CASSIPAYGYTF. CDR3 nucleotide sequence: TGTGCCAGTAGTATCCCTGCCTATGGCTACACCTTC.

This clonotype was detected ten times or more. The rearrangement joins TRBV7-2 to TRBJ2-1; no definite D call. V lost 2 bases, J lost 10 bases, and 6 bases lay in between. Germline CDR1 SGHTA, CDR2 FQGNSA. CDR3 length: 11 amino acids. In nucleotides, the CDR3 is TGTGCCAGCAGCTTATGGGGAGAGCAGTTCTTC. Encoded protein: CASSLWGEQFF.

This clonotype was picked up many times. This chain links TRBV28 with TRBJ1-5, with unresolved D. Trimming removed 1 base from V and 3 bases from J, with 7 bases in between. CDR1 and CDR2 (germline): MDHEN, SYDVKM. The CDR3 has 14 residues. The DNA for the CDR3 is TGTGCCAGCAGTTTATCCCGGGTCAATCAGCCCCAGCATTTT. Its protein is CASSLSRVNQPQHF.

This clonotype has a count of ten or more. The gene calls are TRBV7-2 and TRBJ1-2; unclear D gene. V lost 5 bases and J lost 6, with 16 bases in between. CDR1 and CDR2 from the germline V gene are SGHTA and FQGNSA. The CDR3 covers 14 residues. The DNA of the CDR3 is TGTGCCAGCAGCCAGGACCGGGCCAAACATGGCTACACCTTC. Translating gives CASSQDRAKHGYTF.

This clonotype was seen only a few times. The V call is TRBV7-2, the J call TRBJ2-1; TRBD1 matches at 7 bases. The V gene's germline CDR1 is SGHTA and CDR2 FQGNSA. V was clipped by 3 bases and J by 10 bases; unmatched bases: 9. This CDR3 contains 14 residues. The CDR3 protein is CASSFDGIRGEQFF. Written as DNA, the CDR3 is TGTGCCAGCAGCTTTGACGGGATCAGGGGGGAGCAGTTCTTC.

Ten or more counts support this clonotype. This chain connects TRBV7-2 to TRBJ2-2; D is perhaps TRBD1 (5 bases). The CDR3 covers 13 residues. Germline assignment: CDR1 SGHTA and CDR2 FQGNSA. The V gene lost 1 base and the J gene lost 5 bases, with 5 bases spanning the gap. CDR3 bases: TGTGCCAGCAGCTTAGGACAGACCGGGGAGCTGTTTTTT. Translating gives CASSLGQTGELFF.

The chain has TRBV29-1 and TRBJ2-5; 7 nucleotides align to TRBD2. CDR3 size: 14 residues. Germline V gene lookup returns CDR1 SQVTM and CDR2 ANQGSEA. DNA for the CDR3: TGCAGTGTCGAGGCGGGAGCGCTCCAAGAGACCCAGTACTTC. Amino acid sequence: CSVEAGALQETQYF. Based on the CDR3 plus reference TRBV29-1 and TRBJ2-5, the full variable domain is SAVISQKPSRDICQRGTSLTIQCQVDSQVTMMFWYRQQPGQSLTLIATANQGSEATYESGFVIDKFPISRPNLTFSTLTVSNMSPEDSSIYLCSVEAGALQETQYFGPGTRLLVL.

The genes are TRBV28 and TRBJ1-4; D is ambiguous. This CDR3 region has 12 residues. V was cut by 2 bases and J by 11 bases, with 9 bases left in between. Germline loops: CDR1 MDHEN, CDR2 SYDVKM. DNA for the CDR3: TGTGCCAGCAGTTTAGGTCAACCTAAACTGTTTTTT. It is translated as CASSLGQPKLFF.

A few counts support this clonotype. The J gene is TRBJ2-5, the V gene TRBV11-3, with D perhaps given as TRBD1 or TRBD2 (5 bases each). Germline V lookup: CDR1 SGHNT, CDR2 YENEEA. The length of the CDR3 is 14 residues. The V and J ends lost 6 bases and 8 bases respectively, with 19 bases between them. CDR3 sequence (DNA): TGTGCCAGCAGGTCCGGGACGGACTCGTCCACCCAGTACTTC. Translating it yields CASRSGTDSSTQYF.

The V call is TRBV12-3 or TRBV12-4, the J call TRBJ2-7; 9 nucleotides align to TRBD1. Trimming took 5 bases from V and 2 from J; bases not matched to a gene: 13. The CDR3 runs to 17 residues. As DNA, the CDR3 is TGTGCCAGCAGTCCCATAGGTAACTGGGACAGGGCCTACGAGCAGTACTTC. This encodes CASSPIGNWDRAYEQYF.

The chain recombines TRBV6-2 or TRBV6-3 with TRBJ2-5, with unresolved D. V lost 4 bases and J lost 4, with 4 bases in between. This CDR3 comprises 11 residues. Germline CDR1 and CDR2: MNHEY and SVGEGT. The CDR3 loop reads CASSSAETQYF. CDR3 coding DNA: TGTGCCAGCAGTTCTGCAGAGACCCAGTACTTC.

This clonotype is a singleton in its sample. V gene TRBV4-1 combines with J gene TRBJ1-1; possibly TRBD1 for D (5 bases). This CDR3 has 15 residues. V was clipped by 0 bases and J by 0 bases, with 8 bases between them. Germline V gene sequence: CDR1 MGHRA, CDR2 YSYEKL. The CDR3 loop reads CASSQDMDMNTEAFF. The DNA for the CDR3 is TGCGCCAGCAGCCAAGATATGGACATGAACACTGAAGCTTTCTTT.

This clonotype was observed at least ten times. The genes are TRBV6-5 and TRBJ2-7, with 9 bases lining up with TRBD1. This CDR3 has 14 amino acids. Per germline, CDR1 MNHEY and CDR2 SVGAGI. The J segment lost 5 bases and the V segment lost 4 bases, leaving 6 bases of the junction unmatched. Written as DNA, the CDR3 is TGTGCCAGCAGTTCTGGGACAGGGTCCCACGAGCAGTACTTC. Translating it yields CASSSGTGSHEQYF.

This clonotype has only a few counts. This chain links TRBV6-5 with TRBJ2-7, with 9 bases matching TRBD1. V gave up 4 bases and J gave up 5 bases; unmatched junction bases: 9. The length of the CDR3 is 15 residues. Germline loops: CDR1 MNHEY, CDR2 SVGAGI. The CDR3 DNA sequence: TGTGCCAGCAGTTTAGGTCGGGACAGGGATCACGAGCAGTACTTC. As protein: CASSLGRDRDHEQYF.

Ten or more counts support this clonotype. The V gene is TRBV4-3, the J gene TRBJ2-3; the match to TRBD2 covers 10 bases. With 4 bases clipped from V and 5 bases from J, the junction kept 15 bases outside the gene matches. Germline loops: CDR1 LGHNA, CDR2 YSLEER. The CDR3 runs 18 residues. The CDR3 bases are TGCGCCAGCAGCCCCGGGGGGAGCGGGAGGGCCTTTGGAGATACGCAGTATTTT. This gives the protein CASSPGGSGRAFGDTQYF.

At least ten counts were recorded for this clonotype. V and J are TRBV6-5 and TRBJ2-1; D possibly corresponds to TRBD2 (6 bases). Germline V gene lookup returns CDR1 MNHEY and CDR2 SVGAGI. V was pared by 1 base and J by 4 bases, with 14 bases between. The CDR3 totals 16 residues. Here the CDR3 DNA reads TGTGCCAGCAGTTACTTTTCTAGCGCGAGTTACAATGAGCAGTTCTTC. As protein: CASSYFSSASYNEQFF.

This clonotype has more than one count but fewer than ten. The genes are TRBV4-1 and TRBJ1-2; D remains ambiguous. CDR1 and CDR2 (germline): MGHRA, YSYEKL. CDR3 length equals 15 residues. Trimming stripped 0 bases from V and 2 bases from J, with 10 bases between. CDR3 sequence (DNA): TGCGCCAGCAGCCAAGATGAGGGTAGGAACTATGGCTACACCTTC. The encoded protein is CASSQDEGRNYGYTF.

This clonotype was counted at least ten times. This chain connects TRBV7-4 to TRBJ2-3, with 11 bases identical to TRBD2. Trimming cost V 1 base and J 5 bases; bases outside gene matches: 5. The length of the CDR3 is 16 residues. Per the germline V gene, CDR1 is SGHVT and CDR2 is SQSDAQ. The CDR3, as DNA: TGTGCCAGCAGCTTAGAAGTTGGACTAGCGGGAGATACGCAGTATTTT. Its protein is CASSLEVGLAGDTQYF.

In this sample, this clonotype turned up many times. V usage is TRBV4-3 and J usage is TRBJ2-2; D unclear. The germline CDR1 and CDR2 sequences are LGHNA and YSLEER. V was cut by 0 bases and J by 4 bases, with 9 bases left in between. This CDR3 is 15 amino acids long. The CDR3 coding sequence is TGCGCCAGCAGCCAAGATTATCTGCCCACCGGGGAGCTGTTTTTT. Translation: CASSQDYLPTGELFF.

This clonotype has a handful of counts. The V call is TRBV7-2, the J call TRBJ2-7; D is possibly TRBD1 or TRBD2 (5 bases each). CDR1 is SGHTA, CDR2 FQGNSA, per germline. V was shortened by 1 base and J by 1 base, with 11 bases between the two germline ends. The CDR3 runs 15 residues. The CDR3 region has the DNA TGTGCCAGCAGCTTAGTGGCTGGGGGTTCCTACGAGCAGTACGTC. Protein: CASSLVAGGSYEQYV.

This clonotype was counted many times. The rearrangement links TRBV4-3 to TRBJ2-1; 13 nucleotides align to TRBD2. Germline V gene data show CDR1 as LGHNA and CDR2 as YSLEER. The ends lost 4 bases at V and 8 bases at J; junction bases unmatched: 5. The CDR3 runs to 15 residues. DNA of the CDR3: TGCGCCAGCAGCCCCTGGACTAGCGGGGGCGATGAGCAGTTCTTC. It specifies CASSPWTSGGDEQFF.

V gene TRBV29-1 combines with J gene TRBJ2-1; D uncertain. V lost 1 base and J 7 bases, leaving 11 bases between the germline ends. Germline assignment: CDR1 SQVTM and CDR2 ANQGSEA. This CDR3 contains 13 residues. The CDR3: CSVEGLQTNEQFF. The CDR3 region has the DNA TGCAGCGTTGAAGGCCTACAGACGAATGAGCAGTTCTTC.

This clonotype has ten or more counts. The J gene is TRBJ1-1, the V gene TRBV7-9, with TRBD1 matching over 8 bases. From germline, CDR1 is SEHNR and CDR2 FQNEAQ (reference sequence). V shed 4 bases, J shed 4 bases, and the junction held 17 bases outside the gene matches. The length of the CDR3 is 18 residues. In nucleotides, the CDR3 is TGTGCCAGCAGCTCCCTACTGGGACAGGTTCGGGTCGGCACTGAAGCTTTCTTT. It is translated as CASSSLLGQVRVGTEAFF.

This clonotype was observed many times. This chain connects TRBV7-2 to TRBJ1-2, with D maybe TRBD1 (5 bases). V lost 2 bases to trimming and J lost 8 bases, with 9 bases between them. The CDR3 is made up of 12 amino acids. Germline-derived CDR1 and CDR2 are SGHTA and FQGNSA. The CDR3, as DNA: TGTGCCAGCAGCTTAATGGGACCAGGCTACACCTTC. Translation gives CASSLMGPGYTF.